This T cell receptor (beta chain) appears in the sequencing data of a study of CD8 T cells in ankylosing spondylitis. Study results and limitations: Reactive arthritis synovial fluid and blood were previously reported to contain some motif variants.

CDR1 is SSHAT, CDR2 FNYEAQ, per germline (reference sequence). The trim removed 1 base at V and 3 bases at J, leaving 5 bases unmatched. The CDR3 has 17 residues. Quantitative barcoded 5'-RACE was used to prepare TCR beta libraries. Each CDR3 protein is one row after TCRdb ran MiXCR on the 5' RACE reads. The sample holds 150,000 to 200,000 distinct CDR3 sequences, around a sixth seen once. In the case of this clonotype: What it recognizes is unknown.

Sequenced input: blood, either unsorted or a sorted T cell fraction (not recorded which). This TCR was sampled from a male donor aged 10 to 35 with ankylosing spondylitis or in good health (not recorded which). The V gene is TRBV7-7, the J gene TRBJ2-1; 11 bases line up with TRBD2. CDR3 in DNA: TGTGCCAGCAGCTTAGAGATCGGGACTAGCGGCTACAATGAGCAGTTCTTC. This gives the protein CASSLEIGTSGYNEQFF. Drawing the rest from reference TRBV7-7 and TRBJ2-1, the complete variable domain is GAGVSQSPRYKVTKRGQDVTLRCDPISSHATLYWYQQALGQGPEFLTYFNYEAQPDKSGLPSDRFSAERPEGSISTLTIQRTEQRDSAMYRCASSLEIGTSGYNEQFFGPGTRLTVL.